This T cell receptor (beta chain) stems from a study of blood T cell repertoires in COVID-19. Across the whole study: Donors in the United States, Italy and Spain gave samples during acute or convalescent COVID-19. Nucleic acid was either cDNA or gDNA, and it came from T cells, B-cell-depleted T cells, or PBMCs.

Profiling relied on immunoSEQ multiplex PCR, and the TCRdb table lists in-frame clones only, not all of them. In the table there are about 99,000 clones, 87% of which are singletons. This CDR3 is built from 15 residues. V lost 5 bases and J lost 4, with 17 bases in between. The germline gives CDR1 SGHTS, CDR2 YDEGEE. This TCR was sampled from a middle-aged man in a cohort sampled during active COVID-19. Sequenced sample: peripheral blood. V usage is TRBV5-8 and J usage is TRBJ2-3; D gene uncertain. CDR3 region: CASSSLGANADTQYF. CDR3 nucleotides: TGTGCCAGCAGTTCGCTCGGAGCTAATGCAGATACGCAGTATTTT.